The rows below give T cell receptor beta chains drawn from one sample of a study of blood T cell repertoires in COVID-19. Sequenced by immunoSEQ multiplex PCR; TCRdb stores in-frame clones only, minus some. The repertoire holds roughly 150,000 clones, around 87% seen once, with roughly 15% in the top ten. The sample consisted of peripheral blood. These receptors all come from a woman in her forties with acute or convalescent COVID-19. Both conserved end residues are part of each CDR3. The D gene is left open where the match is weak. Rows may omit the clone size; those that give it use once, few, many or a size class.

CDR3 protein,CDR3 DNA,CDR3 length,J gene,V gene,D gene,clone size
CASSPPDSGWTEAFF,TGTGCCAGCAGCCCGCCGGACAGCGGTTGGACTGAAGCTTTCTTT,15,TRBJ1-1,TRBV28,-,-
CASSLGQGTNYGYTF,TGTGCCAGCAGCTTAGGGCAGGGGACTAACTATGGCTACACCTTC,15,TRBJ1-2,TRBV7-8,-,once
CASSLVEMNTEAFF,TGTGCCAGCAGTTTGGTTGAGATGAACACTGAAGCTTTCTTT,14,TRBJ1-1,TRBV28,-,-
CASSPSGGASDTQYF,TGTGCCAGCAGTCCTAGCGGGGGGGCCTCAGATACGCAGTATTTT,15,TRBJ2-3,TRBV3-1/TRBV3-2,TRBD2,-
CASSQRLLASSYNEQFF,TGTGCCAGCAGCCAACGTCTACTAGCGTCGTCCTACAATGAGCAGTTCTTC,17,TRBJ2-1,TRBV14,TRBD2,-
CASSMNLRGQGNTIYF,TGTGCCAGTAGTATGAACCTCAGGGGGCAAGGAAACACCATATATTTT,16,TRBJ1-3,TRBV19,TRBD1,-
CASSRLEVYEQYF,TGTGCCAGCAGCCGGTTGGAGGTCTACGAGCAGTACTTC,13,TRBJ2-7,TRBV14,-,once
CASSLGSTGNQETQYF,TGTGCCAGCAGCTTAGGTTCGACAGGGAACCAAGAGACCCAGTACTTC,16,TRBJ2-5,TRBV11-3,TRBD1,-
CAWNRVNEQFF,TGTGCCTGGAACAGGGTAAATGAGCAGTTCTTC,11,TRBJ2-1,TRBV30,-,-
CASSLEWQKTYEQYF,TGTGCCAGCAGCTTGGAGTGGCAGAAGACTTACGAGCAGTACTTC,15,TRBJ2-7,TRBV5-5,-,-
CATENTEAFF,TGTGCCACAGAGAACACTGAAGCTTTCTTT,10,TRBJ1-1,TRBV28,-,few
CASSPTLWTSGENTGELFF,TGTGCCAGCAGTCCCACCCTGTGGACTAGCGGGGAGAACACCGGGGAGCTGTTTTTT,19,TRBJ2-2,TRBV28,TRBD2,-
CASSLDRTGNNEQFF,TGTGCCAGCAGCTTAGATAGGACAGGTAACAATGAGCAGTTCTTC,15,TRBJ2-1,TRBV7-2,TRBD1,-
CASSVSGAGNTIYF,TGTGCCAGCAGCGTATCAGGGGCAGGAAACACCATATATTTT,14,TRBJ1-3,TRBV9,-,-
CASSLATSGSSDEQFF,TGTGCCAGCAGCTTAGCCACTAGCGGGAGTTCTGATGAGCAGTTCTTC,16,TRBJ2-1,TRBV7-6,TRBD2,-
CASSYDRRPEAFF,TGTGCCAGCAGCTATGACAGGAGACCTGAAGCTTTCTTT,13,TRBJ1-1,TRBV13,-,-
CASGLNRVTGNNEQFF,TGTGCTAGTGGCCTAAACAGGGTCACGGGTAACAATGAGCAGTTCTTC,16,TRBJ2-1,TRBV12-5,-,-
CASSFPGATEAFF,TGTGCCAGCAGCTTCCCAGGGGCCACTGAAGCTTTCTTT,13,TRBJ1-1,TRBV5-4,-,few
CASSLAGGSTDTQYF,TGTGCCAGCAGTTTAGCGGGGGGAAGCACAGATACGCAGTATTTT,15,TRBJ2-3,TRBV27,TRBD2,-
CATRTGVDRTFF,TGTGCCACCCGGACAGGGGTGGATCGCACTTTCTTT,12,TRBJ1-1,TRBV6-5,TRBD1,-
CAWSVRTTYEQYF,TGTGCCTGGAGTGTTCGGACAACCTACGAGCAGTACTTC,13,TRBJ2-7,TRBV30,-,few
CASSQTTEQPQHF,TGTGCCAGCTCACAGACGACAGAACAGCCCCAGCATTTT,13,TRBJ1-5,TRBV18,-,-
CASSIDGQINQPQHF,TGTGCCAGTAGTATAGATGGGCAGATCAATCAGCCCCAGCATTTT,15,TRBJ1-5,TRBV19,-,-
CASSQDPGRRQYF,TGTGCCAGCAGCCAAGATCCGGGGAGGAGGCAGTATTTT,13,TRBJ2-3,TRBV3-1/TRBV3-2,-,-
CASSLAGQGWTDTQYF,TGTGCCAGCAGCTTAGCCGGACAGGGGTGGACAGATACGCAGTATTTT,16,TRBJ2-3,TRBV7-2,TRBD1,-
CATSAREGRYEQYF,TGTGCCACCAGTGCCCGGGAGGGCCGTTACGAGCAGTACTTC,14,TRBJ2-7,TRBV24-1,TRBD2,-
CASSRMAGGGQPQHF,TGTGCCAGTAGTCGAATGGCAGGGGGAGGTCAGCCCCAGCATTTT,15,TRBJ1-5,TRBV19,TRBD1,-
CASSQGWLAGGPTGELFF,TGCGCCAGCAGCCAAGGGTGGCTAGCGGGGGGGCCCACCGGGGAGCTGTTTTTT,18,TRBJ2-2,TRBV4-1,TRBD2,-
CASSGGLGSPLHF,TGTGCCAGCAGCGGGGGCTTGGGTTCACCCCTCCACTTT,13,TRBJ1-6,TRBV7-9,-,-
CAISESGDSYNEQFF,TGTGCCATCAGTGAGTCGGGGGACAGTTACAATGAGCAGTTCTTC,15,TRBJ2-1,TRBV10-3,TRBD1,-
CASSYYREVETQYF,TGTGCCAGCAGTTATTATCGGGAGGTGGAGACCCAGTACTTC,14,TRBJ2-5,TRBV6-5,TRBD2,once
CASSSRGGGYEQYF,TGTGCCAGCAGTTCTCGGGGTGGCGGCTACGAGCAGTACTTC,14,TRBJ2-7,TRBV5-4,-,-
CATSVARGGGELFF,TGTGCCACCAGCGTGGCCCGGGGAGGCGGGGAGCTGTTTTTT,14,TRBJ2-2,TRBV15,-,-
CASSLDGTSGARETQYF,TGTGCCAGCAGCTTAGACGGGACTAGCGGGGCCCGGGAGACCCAGTACTTC,17,TRBJ2-5,TRBV7-2,TRBD2,-
CASSKHTPGTGYEKLFF,TGTGCCAGCAGCAAACACACCCCGGGGACAGGGTATGAAAAACTGTTTTTT,17,TRBJ1-4,TRBV21-1,-,-
CASSLETRGLPEKLFF,TGTGCCAGCAGCTTAGAAACCAGGGGTTTACCGGAAAAACTGTTTTTT,16,TRBJ1-4,TRBV7-2,-,-
CASKPTSGEQFF,TGTGCCAGCAAGCCGACTAGTGGCGAGCAGTTCTTC,12,TRBJ2-1,TRBV11-2,-,once
CAWSPRTSGSAETQYF,TGTGCCTGGAGTCCCCGGACTAGCGGGAGCGCAGAGACCCAGTACTTC,16,TRBJ2-5,TRBV30,TRBD2,-
CASSIIQGGSTQHF,TGTGCCAGTAGTATCATTCAAGGAGGATCGACCCAGCATTTT,14,TRBJ1-5,TRBV19,-,once
CATSDTATGIYEQYF,TGTGCCACCAGTGACACTGCGACAGGGATCTACGAGCAGTACTTC,15,TRBJ2-7,TRBV24-1,TRBD1,-
CASSLAGQVAYEQYF,TGTGCCAGCAGCTTAGCGGGACAGGTAGCCTACGAGCAGTACTTC,15,TRBJ2-7,TRBV11-2,TRBD1,-
CASRQGGTERMFF,TGTGCCAGCAGGCAAGGTGGTACGGAGAGGATGTTTTTT,13,TRBJ2-2,TRBV4-2,-,-
CASSQTGDYGYTF,TGTGCCAGCAGCCAAACCGGGGACTATGGCTACACCTTC,13,TRBJ1-2,TRBV7-3,-,-
CASSRSRETQYF,TGTGCCAGCAGTCGTTCGAGAGAGACCCAGTACTTC,12,TRBJ2-5,TRBV6-6,-,-
CASTTVPTDPSTDTQYF,TGTGCCAGCACCACTGTTCCGACAGATCCTTCGACAGATACGCAGTATTTT,17,TRBJ2-3,TRBV9,-,-
CASSWDRDYTGELFF,TGCGCCAGCAGCTGGGACAGGGACTACACCGGGGAGCTGTTTTTT,15,TRBJ2-2,TRBV5-1,TRBD1,-
CASSAPQGRGSYGYTF,TGTGCCAGCTCTGCCCCCCAGGGGAGGGGTAGTTATGGCTACACCTTC,16,TRBJ1-2,TRBV28,-,-
CASSKTGTGFFEQYF,TGTGCCAGCAGCAAGACCGGGACAGGGTTTTTCGAGCAGTACTTC,15,TRBJ2-7,TRBV7-9,TRBD1,-
CASSQNKQGATGELFF,TGTGCCAGCTCACAAAACAAACAGGGGGCAACCGGGGAGCTGTTTTTT,16,TRBJ2-2,TRBV18,TRBD1,-
CASSYSRQGPGNTIYF,TGTGCCAGCAGTTACTCGCGACAGGGGCCTGGAAACACCATATATTTT,16,TRBJ1-3,TRBV6-5,TRBD1,-
CASRISGAGLGTGELFF,TGCGCCAGCAGAATCTCTGGGGCGGGACTTGGGACCGGGGAGCTGTTTTTT,17,TRBJ2-2,TRBV5-1,-,-
CASSPGQGPTGELFF,TGTGCCAGCAGCCCGGGACAGGGACCCACCGGGGAGCTGTTTTTT,15,TRBJ2-2,TRBV6-4,TRBD1,once
CASSGGQGFHTEAFF,TGTGCCAGCAGTGGCGGACAGGGGTTCCACACTGAAGCTTTCTTT,15,TRBJ1-1,TRBV2,TRBD1,-
CASSSGTGGTGELFF,TGTGCCAGCAGCTCCGGGACAGGGGGCACCGGGGAGCTGTTTTTT,15,TRBJ2-2,TRBV5-8,TRBD1,-
CASSLGPLLSLPYEQYF,TGTGCCAGCAGCTTAGGCCCTCTACTAAGCCTCCCCTACGAGCAGTACTTC,17,TRBJ2-7,TRBV11-2,-,-
CASSRTQDRKQFF,TGTGCCAGCAGCCGAACACAGGACAGAAAGCAGTTCTTC,13,TRBJ2-1,TRBV28,-,-